Listed here are 10 T cell receptor beta chains from one sample, sequenced in a study of stem cell transplantation in POMP-related autoinflammatory disease. The data were produced by immunoSEQ multiplex PCR, yet TCRdb's version contains in-frame clones alone and is incomplete. The top ten hold about 0.71% of the sample, which has about 68,000 clones, roughly 91% seen once. Sequenced here: CD4+ T cells from PBMCs, sampled after stem cell transplantation. The receptors were gathered from a human patient with POMP-related autoinflammation and immune dysregulation (PRAID). These T cells may partly come from the graft donor.

This chain uses TRBV24-1 with TRBJ2-6, with 8 bases fitting TRBD2. V lost 4 bases, J lost 5 bases, and 3 bases stayed unmatched. The CDR3 has 15 residues. Germline CDR1 and CDR2: KGHDR and SFDVKD. CDR3 in DNA: TGTGCCACCAGTGAGAGCGGGAGACGGGCCAACGTCCTGACTTTC. It yields the protein CATSESGRRANVLTF.

The V gene is TRBV18, the J gene TRBJ2-1; 7 bases are shared with TRBD2. The CDR3 length is 13 residues. V lost 3 bases to trimming and J lost 8 bases; unmatched junction nucleotides: 4. Germline CDR1 and CDR2: KGHSH and LQKENI. The CDR3 coding sequence is TGTGCCAGCTCACCGTTTCGGGGGGATGAGCAGTTCTTC. Protein: CASSPFRGDEQFF. The full variable domain, with the rest looked up from reference TRBV18 and TRBJ2-1, is NAGVMQNPRHLVRRRGQEARLRCSPMKGHSHVYWYRQLPEEGLKFMVYLQKENIIDESGMPKERFSAEFPKEGPSILRIQQVVRGDSAAYFCASSPFRGDEQFFGPGTRLTVL.

The rearrangement links TRBV7-3 to TRBJ2-1; 11 bases match TRBD2. CDR3 length equals 18 residues. Per germline, CDR1 SGHTA and CDR2 FQGTGA. The trim removed 5 bases at V and 2 bases at J, leaving 11 bases unmatched. DNA of the CDR3: TGTGCCAGCAGCCCCCGGGGTCTAGCGGGAGGAACCTACAATGAGCAGTTCTTC. Residues: CASSPRGLAGGTYNEQFF.

The chain combines TRBV7-9 with TRBJ2-3; 7 bases align to TRBD1. Germline lookup yields CDR1 SEHNR and CDR2 FQNEAQ (reference sequence). The CDR3 is 13 amino acids. Trimming took 5 bases from V and 4 from J; bases not matched to a gene: 3. This CDR3 is CASSPTGADTQYF. CDR3 DNA sequence: TGTGCCAGCAGCCCAACAGGGGCAGATACGCAGTATTTT.

The chain is built from TRBV28 and TRBJ1-2; D is undetermined. This CDR3 is built from 15 residues. Germline V gives CDR1 MDHEN, CDR2 SYDVKM. The V and J ends lost 3 bases and 2 bases respectively, with 13 bases between them. The CDR3: CASSFGFFSNYGYTF. The CDR3 DNA reads as TGTGCCAGCAGTTTTGGTTTTTTTTCGAACTATGGCTACACCTTC.

The chain links TRBV5-1 to TRBJ2-7, with D uncertain. Germline V gene lookup returns CDR1 SGHRS and CDR2 YFSETQ. The length of the CDR3 is 12 residues. The V end lost 1 base, the J end lost 4 bases, and 6 bases lay between the germline ends. This CDR3 is CASSLSDYEQYF. CDR3 nucleotide sequence: TGCGCCAGCAGCTTGAGTGATTACGAGCAGTACTTC.

CDR3: CASSPYYSDGYTF. In DNA form, the CDR3 reads TGTGCCAGCAGCCCGTACTATAGCGATGGCTACACCTTC. The rearrangement uses TRBV7-2 and TRBJ1-2, with unresolved D. Trimming cost V 5 bases and J 6 bases, with 13 bases left between them. Germline assignment: CDR1 SGHTA and CDR2 FQGNSA. CDR3 length equals 13 residues.

This chain uses TRBV3-1 (or the pseudogene TRBV3-2) with TRBJ2-1; 8 bases line up with TRBD2. V lost 1 base and J lost 9; bases outside the gene matches: 5. The CDR3 consists of 14 residues. CDR1 and CDR2 from the germline V gene are LGHDT and YNNKEL (reference sequence). CDR3 in DNA: TGTGCCAGCAGCCAAGCCGGGGGGGCGGGTGAGCAGTTCTTC. Encoded protein: CASSQAGGAGEQFF.

The gene calls are TRBV5-1 and TRBJ2-1, with a possible D match to TRBD2 (7 bases). The CDR3 loop spans 15 amino acids. The germline V and J ends were trimmed by 0 bases and 4 bases, with 11 bases remaining between them. CDR1 and CDR2 (germline): SGHRS, YFSETQ. CDR3 DNA: TGCGCCAGCAGCTTGGCGGGGGGCCATTACAATGAGCAGTTCTTC. It specifies CASSLAGGHYNEQFF. Based on the CDR3 plus reference TRBV5-1 and TRBJ2-1, the full variable domain is KAGVTQTPRYLIKTRGQQVTLSCSPISGHRSVSWYQQTPGQGLQFLFEYFSETQRNKGNFPGRFSGRQFSNSRSEMNVSTLELGDSALYLCASSLAGGHYNEQFFGPGTRLTVL.

The chain joins TRBV5-1 to TRBJ2-5; 7 positions agree with TRBD1. The CDR3 is made up of 17 amino acids. Germline CDR1 and CDR2: SGHRS and YFSETQ. V shed 4 bases and J 2 bases; nucleotides not matched to a gene: 14. In nucleotides, the CDR3 is TGCGCCAGCAGCGTAACCTCCAGGGGGAAGGGGCAAGAGACCCAGTACTTC. This sequence encodes CASSVTSRGKGQETQYF. Drawing the rest from reference TRBV5-1 and TRBJ2-5, the complete variable domain is KAGVTQTPRYLIKTRGQQVTLSCSPISGHRSVSWYQQTPGQGLQFLFEYFSETQRNKGNFPGRFSGRQFSNSRSEMNVSTLELGDSALYLCASSVTSRGKGQETQYFGPGTRLLVL.